This TCR beta chain appears in the sequencing data of a study of vaccination and CD4 T cells after COVID-19. Study summary: Convalescent patients had positive nasal swab PCR results for SARS-CoV-2. Disease was mild in fewer than 10 and severe in one.

Treatment here: approximately 10-day PBMC culture with coronavirus spike peptide pools or control peptides (ViraFEST assay). IL-2 (roughly 10 IU/ml) and peptide pools (approximately 9.2 ug/ml) were added to cultures of under 2.5 million PBMCs per well. Oncomine TCR Beta short-read sequencing was applied to DNA from cultured CD4+ T cells. TCRdb itself ran the PCR reads through MiXCR, one entry per CDR3 protein. This table has just over 4,000 distinct CDR3 sequences, around 40% appearing once. On this clonotype: The antigen is unknown.

V lost 5 bases and J lost 4, with 6 bases in between. This CDR3 comprises 11 residues. The chain recombines TRBV12-3 or TRBV12-4 with TRBJ2-7; no definite D call. This TCR derives from a human donor who had recovered from COVID-19. The sequenced sample consisted of CD4+ T cells from blood, cultured in vitro. This CDR3 reads CASSAGYEQYF. CDR3 DNA: TGTGCCAGCAGTGCTGGTTACGAGCAGTACTTC.